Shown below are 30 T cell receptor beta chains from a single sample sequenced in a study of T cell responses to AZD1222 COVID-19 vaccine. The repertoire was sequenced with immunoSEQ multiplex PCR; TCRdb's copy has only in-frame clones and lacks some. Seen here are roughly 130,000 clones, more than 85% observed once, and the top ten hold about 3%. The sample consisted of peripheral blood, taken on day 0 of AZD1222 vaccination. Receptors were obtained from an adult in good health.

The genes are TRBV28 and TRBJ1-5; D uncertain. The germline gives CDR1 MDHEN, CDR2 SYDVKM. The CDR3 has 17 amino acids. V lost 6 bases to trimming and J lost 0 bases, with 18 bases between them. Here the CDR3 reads CASSPPSGLGSNQPQHF. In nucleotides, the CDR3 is TGTGCCAGCAGCCCGCCCAGCGGGCTGGGTAGCAATCAGCCCCAGCATTTT.

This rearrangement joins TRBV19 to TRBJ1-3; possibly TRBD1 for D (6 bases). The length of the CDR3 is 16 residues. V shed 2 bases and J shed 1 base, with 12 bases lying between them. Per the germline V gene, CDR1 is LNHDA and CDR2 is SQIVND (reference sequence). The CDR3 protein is CASSIIQGGSGNTIYF. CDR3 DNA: TGTGCCAGTAGTATAATACAGGGCGGTTCTGGAAACACCATATATTTT.

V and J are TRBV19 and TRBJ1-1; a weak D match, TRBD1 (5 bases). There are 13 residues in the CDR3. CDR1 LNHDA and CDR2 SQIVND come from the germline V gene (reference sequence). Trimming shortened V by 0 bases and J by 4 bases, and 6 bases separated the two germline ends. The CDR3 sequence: CASSIEGVTEAFF. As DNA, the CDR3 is TGTGCCAGTAGTATAGAGGGGGTCACTGAAGCTTTCTTT.

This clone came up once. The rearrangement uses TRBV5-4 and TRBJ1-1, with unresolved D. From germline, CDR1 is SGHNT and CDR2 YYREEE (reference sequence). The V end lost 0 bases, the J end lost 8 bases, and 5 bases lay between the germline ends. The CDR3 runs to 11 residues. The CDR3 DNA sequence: TGTGCCAGCAGCTTGGAACAGGAAGCTTTCTTT. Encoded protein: CASSLEQEAFF.

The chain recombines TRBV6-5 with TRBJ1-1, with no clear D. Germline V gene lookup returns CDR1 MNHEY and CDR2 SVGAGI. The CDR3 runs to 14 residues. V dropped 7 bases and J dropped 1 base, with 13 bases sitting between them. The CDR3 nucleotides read TGTGCCAGCACCCCCGGGCCAGCGAACACTGAAGCTTTCTTT. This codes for CASTPGPANTEAFF.

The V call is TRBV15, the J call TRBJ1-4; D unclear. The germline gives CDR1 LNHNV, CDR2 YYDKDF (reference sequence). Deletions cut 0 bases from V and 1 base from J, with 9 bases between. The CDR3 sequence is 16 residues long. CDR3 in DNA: TGTGCCACCAGCAGAGATTCCGGCAGAACTAATGAAAAACTGTTTTTT. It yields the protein CATSRDSGRTNEKLFF.

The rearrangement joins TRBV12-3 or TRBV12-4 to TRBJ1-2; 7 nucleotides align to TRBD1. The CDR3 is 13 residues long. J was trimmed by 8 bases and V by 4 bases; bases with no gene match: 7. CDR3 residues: CASSSTGSGGYTF. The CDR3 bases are TGTGCCAGCAGTTCGACAGGGTCAGGAGGCTACACCTTC.

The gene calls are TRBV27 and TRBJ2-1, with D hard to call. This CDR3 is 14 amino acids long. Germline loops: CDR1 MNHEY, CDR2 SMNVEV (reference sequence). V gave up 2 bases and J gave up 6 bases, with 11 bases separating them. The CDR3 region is CASSLEISVNEQFF. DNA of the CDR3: TGTGCCAGCAGTTTAGAGATTAGTGTCAATGAGCAGTTCTTC.

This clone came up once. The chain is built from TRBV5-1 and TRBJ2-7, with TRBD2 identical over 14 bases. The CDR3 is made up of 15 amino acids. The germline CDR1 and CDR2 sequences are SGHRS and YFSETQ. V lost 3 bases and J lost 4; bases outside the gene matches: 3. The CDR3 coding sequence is TGCGCCAGCAGCTCGGGGACTAGCGGGAGTTACGAGCAGTACTTC. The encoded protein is CASSSGTSGSYEQYF.

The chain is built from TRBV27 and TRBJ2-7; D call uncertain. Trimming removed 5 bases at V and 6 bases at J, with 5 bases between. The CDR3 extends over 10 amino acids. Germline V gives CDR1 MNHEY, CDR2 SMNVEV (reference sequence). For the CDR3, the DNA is TGTGCCAGCAGTCCCGCCGAGCAGTACTTC. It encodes CASSPAEQYF.

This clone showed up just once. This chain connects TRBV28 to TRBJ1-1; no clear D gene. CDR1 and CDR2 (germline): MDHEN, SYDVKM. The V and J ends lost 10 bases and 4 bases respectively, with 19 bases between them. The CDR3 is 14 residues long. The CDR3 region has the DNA TGTGCCACATTCTCAGTTTGGGGTAGCACTGAAGCTTTCTTT. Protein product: CATFSVWGSTEAFF.

CDR3 amino acids: CASSPFDGSQETQYF. CDR3 DNA sequence: TGTGCCAGCAGCCCCTTTGATGGGTCCCAAGAGACCCAGTACTTC. The chain is built from TRBV7-8 and TRBJ2-5; D not resolved. Germline V gene sequence: CDR1 SGHVS, CDR2 FQNEAQ. V shed 5 bases and J shed 1 base, with 14 bases lying between them. The CDR3 loop spans 15 amino acids.

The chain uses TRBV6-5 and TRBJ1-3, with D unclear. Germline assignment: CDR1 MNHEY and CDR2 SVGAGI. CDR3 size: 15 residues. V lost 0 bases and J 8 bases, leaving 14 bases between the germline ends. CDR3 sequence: CASSYSRSRGDTIYF. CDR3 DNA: TGTGCCAGCAGTTACTCGAGAAGCCGCGGGGACACCATATATTTT.

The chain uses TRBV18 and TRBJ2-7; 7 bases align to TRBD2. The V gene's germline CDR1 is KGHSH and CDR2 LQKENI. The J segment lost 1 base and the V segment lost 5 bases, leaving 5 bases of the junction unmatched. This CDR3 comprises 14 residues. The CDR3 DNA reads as TGTGCCAGCTCATTGAGCGGGGTTTCCTACGAGCAGTACTTC. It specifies CASSLSGVSYEQYF.

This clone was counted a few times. The CDR3 nucleotides are TGTGCCAGCGGCCTAGATCTCGTAAGCACCATATATTTT. The encoded protein is CASGLDLVSTIYF. The chain carries TRBV9 and TRBJ1-3; D is unclear. Germline CDR1 is SGDLS and CDR2 is YYNGEE. V lost 7 bases to trimming and J lost 9 bases, with 17 bases between them. The CDR3 runs to 13 residues.

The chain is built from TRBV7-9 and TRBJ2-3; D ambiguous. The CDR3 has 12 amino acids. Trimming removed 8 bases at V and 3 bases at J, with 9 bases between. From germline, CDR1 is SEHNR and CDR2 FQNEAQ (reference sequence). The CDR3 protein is CASLRLTDTQYF. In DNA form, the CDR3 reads TGTGCCAGCCTCCGTCTGACAGATACGCAGTATTTT. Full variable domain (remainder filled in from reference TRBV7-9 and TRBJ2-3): DTGVSQNPRHKITKRGQNVTFRCDPISEHNRLYWYRQTLGQGPEFLTYFQNEAQLEKSRLLSDRFSAERPKGSFSTLEIQRTEQGDSAMYLCASLRLTDTQYFGPGTRLTVL.

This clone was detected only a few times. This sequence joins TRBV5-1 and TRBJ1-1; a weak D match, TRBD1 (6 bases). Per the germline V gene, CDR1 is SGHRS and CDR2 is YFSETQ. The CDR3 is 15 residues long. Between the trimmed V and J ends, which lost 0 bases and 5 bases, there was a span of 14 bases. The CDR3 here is CASSLVAGASTEAFF. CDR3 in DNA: TGCGCCAGCAGCTTGGTGGCGGGGGCGAGTACTGAAGCTTTCTTT.

The DNA for the CDR3 is TGTGCCAGCAGCGTAGGTCAGGGGGCTAACTATGGCTACACCTTC. This sequence encodes CASSVGQGANYGYTF. The chain recombines TRBV9 with TRBJ1-2; 7 nucleotides line up with TRBD1. This CDR3 has 15 residues. CDR1 and CDR2 from the germline V gene are SGDLS and YYNGEE. The junction had 2 bases not matched to a gene; V was cut back by 0 bases and J by 0 bases.

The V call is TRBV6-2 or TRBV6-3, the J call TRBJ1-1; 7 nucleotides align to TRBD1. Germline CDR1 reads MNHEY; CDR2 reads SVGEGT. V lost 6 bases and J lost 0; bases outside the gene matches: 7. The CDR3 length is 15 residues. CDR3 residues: CASSGEGQLNTEAFF. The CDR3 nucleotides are TGTGCCAGCAGCGGAGAGGGACAGTTGAACACTGAAGCTTTCTTT.

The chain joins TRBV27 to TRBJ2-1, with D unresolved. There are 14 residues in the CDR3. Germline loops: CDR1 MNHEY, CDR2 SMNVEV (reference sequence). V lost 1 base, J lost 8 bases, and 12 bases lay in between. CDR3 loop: CASSLFAPWDEQFF. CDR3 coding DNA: TGTGCCAGCAGTTTATTTGCTCCTTGGGATGAGCAGTTCTTC.

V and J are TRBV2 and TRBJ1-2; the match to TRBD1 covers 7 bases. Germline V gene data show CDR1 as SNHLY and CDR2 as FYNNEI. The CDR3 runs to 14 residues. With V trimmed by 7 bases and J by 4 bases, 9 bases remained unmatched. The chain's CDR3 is CASTRDSYLYGYTF. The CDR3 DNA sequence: TGTGCCAGCACGCGGGACAGCTACCTCTATGGCTACACCTTC.

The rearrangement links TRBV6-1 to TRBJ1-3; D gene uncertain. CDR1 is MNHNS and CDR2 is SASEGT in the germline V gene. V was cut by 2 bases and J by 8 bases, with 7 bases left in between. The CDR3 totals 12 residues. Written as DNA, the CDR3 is TGTGCCAGCAGTGAATCACGGTACACCATATATTTT. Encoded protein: CASSESRYTIYF.

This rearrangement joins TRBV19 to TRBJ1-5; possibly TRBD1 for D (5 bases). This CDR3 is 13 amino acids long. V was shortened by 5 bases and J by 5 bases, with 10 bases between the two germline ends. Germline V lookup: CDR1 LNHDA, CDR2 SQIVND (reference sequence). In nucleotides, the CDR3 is TGTGCCAGTAGTGGGGGACCGCATCAGCCCCAGCATTTT. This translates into CASSGGPHQPQHF.

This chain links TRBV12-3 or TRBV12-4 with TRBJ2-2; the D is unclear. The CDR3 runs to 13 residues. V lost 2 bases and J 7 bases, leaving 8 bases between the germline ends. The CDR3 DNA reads TGTGCCAGCAGTTTACTACATATCGGGGAGCTGTTTTTT. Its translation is CASSLLHIGELFF.

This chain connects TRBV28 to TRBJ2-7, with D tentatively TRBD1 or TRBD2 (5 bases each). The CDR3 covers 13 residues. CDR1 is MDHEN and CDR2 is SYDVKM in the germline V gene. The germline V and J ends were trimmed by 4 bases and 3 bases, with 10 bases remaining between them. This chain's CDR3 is CASSSRDGYEQYF. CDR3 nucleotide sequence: TGTGCCAGCAGTTCTAGGGACGGCTACGAGCAGTACTTC.

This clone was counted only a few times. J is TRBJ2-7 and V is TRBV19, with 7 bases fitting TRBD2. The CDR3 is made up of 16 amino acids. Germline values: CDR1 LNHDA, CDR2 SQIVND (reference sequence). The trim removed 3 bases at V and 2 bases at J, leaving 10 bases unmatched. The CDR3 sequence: CASSMPSGSSPYEQYF. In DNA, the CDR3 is TGTGCCAGTAGTATGCCTAGCGGATCGTCCCCCTACGAGCAGTACTTC.

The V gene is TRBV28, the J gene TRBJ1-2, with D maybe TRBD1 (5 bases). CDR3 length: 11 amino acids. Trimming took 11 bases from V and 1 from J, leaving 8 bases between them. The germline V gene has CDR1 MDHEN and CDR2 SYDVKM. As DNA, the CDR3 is TGTGCCGCGGGACTTAACTATGGCTACACCTTC. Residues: CAAGLNYGYTF.

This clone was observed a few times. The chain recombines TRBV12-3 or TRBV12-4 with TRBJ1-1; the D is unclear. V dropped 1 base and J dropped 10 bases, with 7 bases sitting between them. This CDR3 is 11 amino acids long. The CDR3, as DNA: TGTGCCAGCAGTTTAGGGGCAGTAGCTTTCTTT. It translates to CASSLGAVAFF.

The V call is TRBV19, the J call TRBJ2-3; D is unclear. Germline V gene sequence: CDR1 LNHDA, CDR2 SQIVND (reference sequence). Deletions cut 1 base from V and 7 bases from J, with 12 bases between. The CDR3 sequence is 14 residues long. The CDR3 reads CASSIVSTPHTQYF. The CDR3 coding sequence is TGTGCCAGTAGTATAGTGTCTACTCCCCATACGCAGTATTTT.

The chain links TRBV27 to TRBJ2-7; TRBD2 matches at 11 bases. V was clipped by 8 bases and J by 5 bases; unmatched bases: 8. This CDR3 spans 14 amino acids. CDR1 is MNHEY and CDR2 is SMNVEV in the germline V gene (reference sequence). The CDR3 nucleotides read TGTGCCAGCGGTACTAGCGGGAGTAGTCACGAGCAGTACTTC. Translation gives CASGTSGSSHEQYF.